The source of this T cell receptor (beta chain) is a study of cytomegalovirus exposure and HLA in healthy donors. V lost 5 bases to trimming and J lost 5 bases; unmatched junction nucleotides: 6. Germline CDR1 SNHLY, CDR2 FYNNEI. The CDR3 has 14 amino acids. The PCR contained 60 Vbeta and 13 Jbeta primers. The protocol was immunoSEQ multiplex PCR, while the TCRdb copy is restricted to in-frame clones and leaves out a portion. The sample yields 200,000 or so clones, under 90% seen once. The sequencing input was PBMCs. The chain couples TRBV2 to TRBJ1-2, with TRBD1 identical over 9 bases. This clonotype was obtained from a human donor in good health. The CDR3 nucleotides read TGTGCCAGCAGTTCACAGGGGGCCGAATATGGCTACACCTTC. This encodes CASSSQGAEYGYTF.